A single sample gave rise to the 15 T cell receptor beta chains below, sequenced in a study of early T cells in non-severe SARS-CoV-2 infection. One entry per CDR3 protein, called by TCRdb with MiXCR from the 5' RACE reads. The sample includes about 80,000 distinct CDR3 sequences, around a tenth of them seen just once. The sequencing input was whole blood. These receptors were obtained from an adult who was a healthcare worker with PCR-confirmed SARS-CoV-2 infection or an uninfected control (not recorded which).

V usage is TRBV29-1 and J usage is TRBJ2-7; TRBD1 agrees at 7 bases. Germline-derived CDR1 and CDR2 are SQVTM and ANQGSEA. The trim removed 5 bases at V and 5 bases at J, leaving 3 bases unmatched. The CDR3 sequence is 11 residues long. CDR3: CSVRRGHEQYF. The CDR3 nucleotides read TGCAGCGTTCGAAGGGGGCACGAGCAGTACTTC.

This clonotype was counted only a few times. The rearrangement links TRBV20-1 to TRBJ1-6, with D unclear. Between the trimmed V and J ends, which lost 6 bases and 8 bases, there was a span of 14 bases. Germline V lookup: CDR1 DFQATT, CDR2 SNEGSKA (reference sequence). The length of the CDR3 is 13 residues. The CDR3 sequence is CSANSLRDSPLHF. The CDR3 DNA is TGCAGTGCCAACAGCCTTCGGGATTCACCCCTCCACTTT.

CDR3 sequence (DNA): TGCAGTGCTCCAGCCTATGGGCCGGCAGATACGCAGTATTTT. Residues: CSAPAYGPADTQYF. The chain combines TRBV20-1 with TRBJ2-3; no clear D. The CDR3 covers 14 residues. Germline V gene data show CDR1 as DFQATT and CDR2 as SNEGSKA (reference sequence). Trimming took 5 bases from V and 4 from J, leaving 16 bases between them.

This clonotype has a count of ten or more. This chain connects TRBV7-8 to TRBJ1-1, with 8 bases aligning to TRBD1. Unmatched junction bases numbered 6, after V lost 3 bases and J lost 0 bases. CDR3 size: 16 residues. Per germline, CDR1 SGHVS and CDR2 FQNEAQ. In DNA, the CDR3 is TGTGCCAGCAGCTTCCGACAGGGGTCGATGAACACTGAAGCTTTCTTT. It yields the protein CASSFRQGSMNTEAFF.

This clonotype has a count of ten or more. The chain links TRBV12-3 or TRBV12-4 to TRBJ2-5; no definite D call. Trimming left V 7 bases short and J 2 bases short, with 17 bases between. The CDR3 contains 15 residues. As DNA, the CDR3 is TGTGCCAGCACCATCGACTTCCACACTCAAGAGACCCAGTACTTC. This gives the protein CASTIDFHTQETQYF.

This clonotype appeared many times. This chain connects TRBV7-9 to TRBJ2-3; 10 nucleotides line up with TRBD2. Germline trimming cut 6 bases from V and 10 bases from J; bases unmatched to any gene: 13. The CDR3 runs to 15 residues. The germline CDR1 and CDR2 sequences are SEHNR and FQNEAQ (reference sequence). The DNA of the CDR3 is TGTGCCAGCAGGAGGGGGCTAGCGGGAGTGACGCCGCAGTATTTT. As protein: CASRRGLAGVTPQYF.

This clonotype has a count of ten or more. The chain employs TRBV28 and TRBJ1-1; weak D call: TRBD1 (5 bases). Trimming pared 5 bases from V and 3 bases from J, leaving 16 bases between. This CDR3 contains 15 residues. From germline, CDR1 is MDHEN and CDR2 SYDVKM. CDR3 sequence: CASSPPDIRDTEAFF. DNA of the CDR3: TGTGCCAGCAGTCCACCGGACATCCGGGACACTGAAGCTTTCTTT. The variable domain in full, completed from reference TRBV28 and TRBJ1-1, reads DVKVTQSSRYLVKRTGEKVFLECVQDMDHENMFWYRQDPGLGLRLIYFSYDVKMKEKGDIPEGYSVSREKKERFSLILESASTNQTSMYLCASSPPDIRDTEAFFGQGTRLTVV.

This clonotype was seen more than once but under ten times. The chain has TRBV6-5 and TRBJ1-5; D is uncertain. This CDR3 region has 13 residues. Per germline, CDR1 MNHEY and CDR2 SVGAGI. The V end lost 5 bases, the J end lost 8 bases, and 13 bases lay between the germline ends. CDR3 DNA sequence: TGTGCCAGCAGTAGGTTAGTGGATGAGCCCCAGCATTTT. Translating it yields CASSRLVDEPQHF.

Worth noting for this clonotype: A single base separates this from a much larger clone, so it may be a read error. V gene TRBV20-1 combines with J gene TRBJ1-4; D is ambiguous. There are 12 residues in the CDR3. The V gene's germline CDR1 is DFQATT and CDR2 SNEGSKA (reference sequence). CDR3 coding DNA: TGCAGTGCCAACTTGAGGGATGAAATACTGTTTTTT. This translates into CSANLRDEILFF.

The table lists this clonotype with a few counts. This chain connects TRBV27 to TRBJ2-5, with D possibly TRBD2 on 5 matching bases. CDR3 length equals 16 residues. Trimming cost V 4 bases and J 2 bases, with 17 bases left between them. Germline CDR1 and CDR2: MNHEY and SMNVEV (reference sequence). The CDR3 is CASSYHPSGNQETQYF. The CDR3 bases are TGTGCCAGCAGTTACCACCCGTCGGGGAATCAAGAGACCCAGTACTTC.

This clonotype was seen at least ten times. This rearrangement joins TRBV5-1 to TRBJ2-1; D uncertain. The CDR3 totals 16 residues. Trimming took off 0 bases at V and 2 bases at J, with 12 bases between the two ends. Germline values: CDR1 SGHRS, CDR2 YFSETQ. The CDR3: CASSLGWREAYNEQFF. As DNA, the CDR3 is TGCGCCAGCAGCTTGGGGTGGCGAGAGGCCTACAATGAGCAGTTCTTC.

This clonotype was picked up a small number of times. V and J are TRBV2 and TRBJ2-3, with D unclear. In germline, CDR1 is SNHLY, CDR2 FYNNEI. Trimming pared 0 bases from V and 6 bases from J, leaving 10 bases between. This CDR3 has 14 residues. The chain's CDR3 is CASSEAELTDTQYF. In DNA, the CDR3 is TGTGCCAGCAGTGAAGCGGAGTTAACGGATACGCAGTATTTT.

CDR3 DNA sequence: TGCGCCACAGGGACAGGCACAGATACGCAGTATTTT. It encodes CATGTGTDTQYF. The rearrangement joins TRBV5-1 to TRBJ2-3; the match to TRBD1 covers 7 bases. The ends lost 9 bases at V and 1 base at J; junction bases unmatched: 2. The CDR3 runs to 12 residues. Germline CDR1 and CDR2: SGHRS and YFSETQ.

There are many counts of this clonotype. The chain recombines TRBV24-1 with TRBJ2-3, with 9 bases fitting TRBD2. CDR1 KGHDR and CDR2 SFDVKD come from the germline V gene. The CDR3 runs to 15 residues. V was clipped by 12 bases and J by 6 bases; unmatched bases: 15. Written as DNA, the CDR3 is TGTGCCCCGACGGGCGAGCGGGAGGTCTTGGATACGCAGTATTTT. Translation gives CAPTGEREVLDTQYF.

The V gene is TRBV6-6, the J gene TRBJ2-3; either TRBD1 or TRBD2 may fit D (6 bases each). V lost 6 bases and J lost 0, with 16 bases in between. The V gene's germline CDR1 is MNHNY and CDR2 SVGAGI (reference sequence). CDR3 size: 16 residues. The CDR3 DNA sequence: TGTGCCAGCAGCCGAACAGGGAGGAAGAGCACAGATACGCAGTATTTT. As protein: CASSRTGRKSTDTQYF.